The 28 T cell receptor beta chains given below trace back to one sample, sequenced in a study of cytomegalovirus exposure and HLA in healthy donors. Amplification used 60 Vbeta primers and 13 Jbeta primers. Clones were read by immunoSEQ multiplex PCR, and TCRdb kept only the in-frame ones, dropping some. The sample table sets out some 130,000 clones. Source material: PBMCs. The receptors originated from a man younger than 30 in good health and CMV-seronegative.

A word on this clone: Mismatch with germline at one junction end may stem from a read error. The CDR3 DNA reads as TGTGCCAGCTCCCCACGCGGGACAGGATCGAACACTGAAGCTTTCTTT. Its protein is CASSPRGTGSNTEAFF. This sequence joins TRBV18 and TRBJ1-1; TRBD1 matches at 8 bases. In germline, CDR1 is KGHSH, CDR2 LQKENI. The CDR3 covers 16 residues.

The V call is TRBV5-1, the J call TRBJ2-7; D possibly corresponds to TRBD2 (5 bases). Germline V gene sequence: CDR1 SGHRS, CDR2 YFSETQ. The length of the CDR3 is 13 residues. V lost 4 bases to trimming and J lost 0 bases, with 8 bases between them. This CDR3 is CASSMGSSYEQYF. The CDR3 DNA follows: TGCGCCAGCAGCATGGGGAGCTCCTACGAGCAGTACTTC.

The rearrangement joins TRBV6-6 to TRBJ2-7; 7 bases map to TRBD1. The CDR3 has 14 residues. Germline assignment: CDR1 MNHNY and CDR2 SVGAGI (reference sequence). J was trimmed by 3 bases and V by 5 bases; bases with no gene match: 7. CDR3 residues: CASSRDSPIYEQYF. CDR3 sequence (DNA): TGTGCCAGCAGTCGGGACAGCCCCATCTACGAGCAGTACTTC.

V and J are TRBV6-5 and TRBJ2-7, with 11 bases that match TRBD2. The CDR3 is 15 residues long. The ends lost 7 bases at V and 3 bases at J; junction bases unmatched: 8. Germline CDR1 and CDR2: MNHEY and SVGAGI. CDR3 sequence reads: CASTPGTSGLYEQYF. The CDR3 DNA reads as TGTGCCAGCACCCCGGGGACTAGCGGCCTCTACGAGCAGTACTTC.

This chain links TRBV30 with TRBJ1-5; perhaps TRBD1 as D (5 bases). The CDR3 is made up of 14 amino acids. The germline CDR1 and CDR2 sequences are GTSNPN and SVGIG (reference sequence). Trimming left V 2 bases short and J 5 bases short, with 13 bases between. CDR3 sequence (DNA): TGTGCCTGGAGTTGGGGCGGGGGGGATCAGCCCCAGCATTTT. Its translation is CAWSWGGGDQPQHF.

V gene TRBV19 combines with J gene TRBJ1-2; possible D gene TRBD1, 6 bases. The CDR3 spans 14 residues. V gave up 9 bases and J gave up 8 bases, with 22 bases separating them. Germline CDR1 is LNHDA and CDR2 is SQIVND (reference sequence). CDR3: CARQAAGEGEGYTF. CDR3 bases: TGTGCCAGACAGGCGGCAGGGGAGGGGGAAGGCTACACCTTC.

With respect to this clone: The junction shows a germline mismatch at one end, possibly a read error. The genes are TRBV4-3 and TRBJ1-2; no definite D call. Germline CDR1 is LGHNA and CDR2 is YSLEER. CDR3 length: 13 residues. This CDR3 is CASSQEGSYGCTF. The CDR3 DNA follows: TGCGCCAGCAGCCAAGAAGGGAGCTATGGCTGCACCTTC.

The CDR3 DNA is TGTGCTAGTGGACACATCTCCAAAGGGGGGAAGCAGGGGGCGCGAACTGAAGCTTTCTTT. This encodes CASGHISKGGKQGARTEAFF. The chain uses TRBV12-5 and TRBJ1-1, with TRBD1 matching 8 bases. CDR1 is LGHNT, CDR2 FRNRAP, per germline. The V segment lost 6 bases and the J segment 5 bases; nucleotides outside the gene matches: 26. CDR3 length: 20 amino acids.

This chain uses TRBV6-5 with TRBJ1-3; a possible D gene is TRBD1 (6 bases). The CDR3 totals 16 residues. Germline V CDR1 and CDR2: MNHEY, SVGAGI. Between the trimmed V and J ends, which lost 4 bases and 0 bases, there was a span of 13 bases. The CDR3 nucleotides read TGTGCCAGCAGTTCGACAGGTCCAGGCTCTGGAAACACCATATATTTT. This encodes CASSSTGPGSGNTIYF.

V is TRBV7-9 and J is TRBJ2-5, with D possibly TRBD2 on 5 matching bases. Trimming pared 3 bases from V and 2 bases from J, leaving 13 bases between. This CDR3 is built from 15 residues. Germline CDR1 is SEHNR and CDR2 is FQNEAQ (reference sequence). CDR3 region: CASSFVRGSQETQYF. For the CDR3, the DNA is TGTGCCAGCAGCTTCGTCCGGGGATCTCAAGAGACCCAGTACTTC.

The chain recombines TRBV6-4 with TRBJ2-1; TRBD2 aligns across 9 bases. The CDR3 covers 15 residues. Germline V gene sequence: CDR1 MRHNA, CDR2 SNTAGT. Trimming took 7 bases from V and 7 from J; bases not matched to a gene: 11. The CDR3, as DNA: TGTGCCAGCACCCCGAGTAGCGGGGGAGGTAATGAGCAGTTCTTC. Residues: CASTPSSGGGNEQFF.

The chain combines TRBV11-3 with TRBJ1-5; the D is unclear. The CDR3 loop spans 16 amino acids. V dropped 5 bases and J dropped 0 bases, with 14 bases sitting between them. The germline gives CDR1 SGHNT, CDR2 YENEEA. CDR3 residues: CASSPQKIYSNQPQHF. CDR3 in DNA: TGTGCCAGCAGCCCGCAGAAAATTTATAGCAATCAGCCCCAGCATTTT.

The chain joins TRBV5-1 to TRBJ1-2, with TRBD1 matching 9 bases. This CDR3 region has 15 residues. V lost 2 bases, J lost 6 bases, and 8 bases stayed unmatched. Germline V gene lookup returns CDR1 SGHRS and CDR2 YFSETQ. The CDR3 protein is CASSFITGTGNGYTF. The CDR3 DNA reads TGCGCCAGCAGCTTTATAACCGGGACAGGGAATGGCTACACCTTC. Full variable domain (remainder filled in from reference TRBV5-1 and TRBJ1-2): KAGVTQTPRYLIKTRGQQVTLSCSPISGHRSVSWYQQTPGQGLQFLFEYFSETQRNKGNFPGRFSGRQFSNSRSEMNVSTLELGDSALYLCASSFITGTGNGYTFGSGTRLTVV.

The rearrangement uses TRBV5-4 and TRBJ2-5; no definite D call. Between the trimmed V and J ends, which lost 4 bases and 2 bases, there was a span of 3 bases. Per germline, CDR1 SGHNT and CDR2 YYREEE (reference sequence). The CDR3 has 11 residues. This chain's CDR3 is CASSRQETQYF. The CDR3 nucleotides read TGTGCCAGCAGCCGTCAAGAGACCCAGTACTTC.

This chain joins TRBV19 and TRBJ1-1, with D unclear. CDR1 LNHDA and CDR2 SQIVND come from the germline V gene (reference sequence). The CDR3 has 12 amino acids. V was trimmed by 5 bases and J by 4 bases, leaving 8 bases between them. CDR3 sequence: CASSEGFTEAFF. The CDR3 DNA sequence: TGTGCCAGTAGTGAGGGCTTCACTGAAGCTTTCTTT.

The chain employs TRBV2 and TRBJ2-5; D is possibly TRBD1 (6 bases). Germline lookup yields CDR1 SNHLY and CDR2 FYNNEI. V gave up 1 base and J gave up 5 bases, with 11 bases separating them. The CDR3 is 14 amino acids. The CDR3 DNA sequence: TGTGCCAGCAGTGAAGGGCAGGGGTGGGAGACCCAGTACTTC. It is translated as CASSEGQGWETQYF.

This CDR3 reads CASSRRDSGEKLFF. CDR3 DNA: TGTGCCAGTAGTAGAAGGGACAGCGGTGAAAAACTGTTTTTT. The V and J genes are TRBV19 and TRBJ1-4, with TRBD1 matching 7 bases. Losses at the gene ends were 4 bases for V and 7 bases for J; bases not matched to a gene: 6. Germline loops: CDR1 LNHDA, CDR2 SQIVND (reference sequence). There are 14 residues in the CDR3.

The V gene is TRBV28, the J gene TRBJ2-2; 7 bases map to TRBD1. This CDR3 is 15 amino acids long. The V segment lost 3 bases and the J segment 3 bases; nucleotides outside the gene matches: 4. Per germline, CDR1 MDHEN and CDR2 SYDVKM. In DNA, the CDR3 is TGTGCCAGCAGTTTCAGAGGGGGCTACACCGGGGAGCTGTTTTTT. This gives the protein CASSFRGGYTGELFF.

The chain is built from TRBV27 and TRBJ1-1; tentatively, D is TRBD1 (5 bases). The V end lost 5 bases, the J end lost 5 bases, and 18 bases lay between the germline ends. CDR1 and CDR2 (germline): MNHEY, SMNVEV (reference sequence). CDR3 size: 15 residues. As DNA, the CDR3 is TGTGCCAGCAGTGTACAGGAAAAGGGGTATACTGAAGCTTTCTTT. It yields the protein CASSVQEKGYTEAFF.

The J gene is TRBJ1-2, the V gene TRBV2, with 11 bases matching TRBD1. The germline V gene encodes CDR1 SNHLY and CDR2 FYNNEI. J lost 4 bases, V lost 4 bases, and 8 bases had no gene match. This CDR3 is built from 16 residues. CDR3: CASSGPPGQGGYGYTF. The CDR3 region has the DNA TGTGCCAGCAGTGGCCCCCCGGGACAGGGGGGCTATGGCTACACCTTC.

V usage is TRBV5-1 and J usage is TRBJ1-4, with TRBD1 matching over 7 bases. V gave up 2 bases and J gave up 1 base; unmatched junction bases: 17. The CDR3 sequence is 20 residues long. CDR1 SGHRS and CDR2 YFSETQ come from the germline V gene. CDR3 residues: CASSLNAGTAFSLTNEKLFF. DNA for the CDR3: TGCGCCAGCAGCTTAAACGCCGGGACAGCTTTTTCACTAACTAATGAAAAACTGTTTTTT. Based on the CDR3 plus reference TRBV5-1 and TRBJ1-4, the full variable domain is KAGVTQTPRYLIKTRGQQVTLSCSPISGHRSVSWYQQTPGQGLQFLFEYFSETQRNKGNFPGRFSGRQFSNSRSEMNVSTLELGDSALYLCASSLNAGTAFSLTNEKLFFGSGTQLSVL.

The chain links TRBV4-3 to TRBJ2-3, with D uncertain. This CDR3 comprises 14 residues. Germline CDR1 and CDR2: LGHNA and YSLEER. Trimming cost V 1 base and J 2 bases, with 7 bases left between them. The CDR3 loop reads CASSQGANTDTQYF. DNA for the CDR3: TGCGCCAGCAGCCAAGGCGCCAACACAGATACGCAGTATTTT.

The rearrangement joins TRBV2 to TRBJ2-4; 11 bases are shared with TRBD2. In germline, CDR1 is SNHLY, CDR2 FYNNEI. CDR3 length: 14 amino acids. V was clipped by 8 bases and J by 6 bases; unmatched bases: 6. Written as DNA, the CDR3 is TGTGCCAGCTCAAGTAGCGGGGGGGGAAACATTCAGTACTTC. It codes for CASSSSGGGNIQYF.

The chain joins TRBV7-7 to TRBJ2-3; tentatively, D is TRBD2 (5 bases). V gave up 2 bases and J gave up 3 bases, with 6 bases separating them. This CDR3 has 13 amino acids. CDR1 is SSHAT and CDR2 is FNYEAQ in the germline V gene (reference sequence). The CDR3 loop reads CASSLTGTDTQYF. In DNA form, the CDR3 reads TGTGCCAGCAGCTTAACGGGGACAGATACGCAGTATTTT.

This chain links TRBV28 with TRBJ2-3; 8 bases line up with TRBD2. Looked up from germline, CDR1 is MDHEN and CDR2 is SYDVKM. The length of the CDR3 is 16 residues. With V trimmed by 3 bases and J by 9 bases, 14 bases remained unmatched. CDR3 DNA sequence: TGTGCCAGCAGTTTGGCGGGGGAGCGGGGGAGTTTAACGCAGTATTTT. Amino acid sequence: CASSLAGERGSLTQYF.

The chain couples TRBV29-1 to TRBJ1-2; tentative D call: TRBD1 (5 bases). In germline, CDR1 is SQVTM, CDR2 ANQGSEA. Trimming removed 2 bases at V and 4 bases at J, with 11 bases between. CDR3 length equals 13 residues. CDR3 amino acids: CSVESPGLYGYTF. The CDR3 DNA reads TGCAGCGTTGAATCCCCGGGACTCTATGGCTACACCTTC.

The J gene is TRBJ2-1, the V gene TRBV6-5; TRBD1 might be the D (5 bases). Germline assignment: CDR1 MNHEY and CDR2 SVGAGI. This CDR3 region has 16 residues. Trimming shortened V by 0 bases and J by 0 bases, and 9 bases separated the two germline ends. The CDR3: CASSYSYRSSYNEQFF. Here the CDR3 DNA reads TGTGCCAGCAGTTACTCGTACAGGAGCTCCTACAATGAGCAGTTCTTC.

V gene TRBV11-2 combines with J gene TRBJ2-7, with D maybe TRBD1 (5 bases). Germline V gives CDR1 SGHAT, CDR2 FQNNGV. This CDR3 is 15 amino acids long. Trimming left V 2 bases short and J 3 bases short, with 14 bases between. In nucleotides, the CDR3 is TGTGCCAGCAGCTTAATGACAGCCTACGGCTACGAGCAGTACTTC. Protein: CASSLMTAYGYEQYF.